These T cell receptor beta chains were read from a single sample in a study of blood T cell repertoires in COVID-19. Clones were read by immunoSEQ multiplex PCR, and TCRdb kept only the in-frame ones, dropping some. The sample carries around 130,000 clones, 70% to 85% recorded once. The material sequenced was peripheral blood. These receptors were taken from a woman aged 70 to 79 with acute or convalescent COVID-19. The CDR3 runs from the conserved cysteine through the conserved F or W. D genes are given only for firm matches. Expanded clones are given a class, and other clones once, few, many or no size at all.

j_call | d_call | v_call | clone_size | cdr3_nt | cdr3_aa
TRBJ2-1 | TRBD2 | TRBV11-2 | - | TGTGCCAGCAGCCCCGGACTAGCGACCTTTAATGAGCAGTTCTTC | CASSPGLATFNEQFF
TRBJ1-1 | - | TRBV19 | once | TGTGCCAGTAGGACCCCGGGACATAAATACACTGAAGCTTTCTTT | CASRTPGHKYTEAFF
TRBJ1-6 | - | TRBV19 | - | TGTGCCAGTACCCCAGGCTCGAGCGGGAGCTCCTATAATTCACCCCTCCACTTT | CASTPGSSGSSYNSPLHF
TRBJ2-7 | TRBD1 | TRBV27 | - | TGTGCCACCCGTCCGGGACAGGGGGGGCACGGGGTCATCTACGAGCAGTACTTC | CATRPGQGGHGVIYEQYF
TRBJ2-1 | TRBD2 | TRBV9 | - | TGTGCCAGCAGCGTAGCGCTAGCGGGGGGGCTAGGTGAGCAGTTCTTC | CASSVALAGGLGEQFF
TRBJ2-5 | TRBD2 | TRBV5-4 | - | TGTGCCAGCAGCTCGGGGACTAGCGGGGGCCAAGAGACCCAGTACTTC | CASSSGTSGGQETQYF
TRBJ1-3 | TRBD1 | TRBV14 | - | TGTGCCAGCAGCCAAAGGACAGGGGCATCCTCTGGAAACACCATATATTTT | CASSQRTGASSGNTIYF
TRBJ1-2 | TRBD1 | TRBV30 | - | TGTGCCTGGATCGCAGGACAGGGAACAAATCGCTATTCTGGCTACACCTTC | CAWIAGQGTNRYSGYTF
TRBJ2-6 | - | TRBV5-4 | - | TGTGCCAGCAGCCCCTCGGTAAACTCTGGGGCCAACGTCCTGACTTTC | CASSPSVNSGANVLTF
TRBJ1-5 | TRBD1 | TRBV6-5 | - | TGTGCCAGCAGGGGGACAGGGTATAATCAGCCCCAGCATTTT | CASRGTGYNQPQHF
TRBJ2-3 | TRBD1 | TRBV2 | - | TGTGCCAGCAAACGGGACAGGGGAGGAGATACGCAGTATTTT | CASKRDRGGDTQYF
TRBJ2-1 | TRBD2 | TRBV29-1 | - | TGCAGCGTTGTCGCTAGCGGGGGGCTTGAGCAGTTCTTC | CSVVASGGLEQFF
TRBJ1-5 | - | TRBV7-2 | - | TGTGCCAGCACCCCAGGTGTTGGTCAGCCCCAGCATTTT | CASTPGVGQPQHF
TRBJ2-5 | TRBD2 | TRBV19 | - | TGTGCCAGTAGTTCCCACGGACTAGCGGGGGGGCTTCCAGAGACCCAGTACTTC | CASSSHGLAGGLPETQYF
TRBJ2-3 | - | TRBV2 | - | TGTGCCAGCAGTGAACAGGATACGAGCACAGATACGCAGTATTTT | CASSEQDTSTDTQYF
TRBJ1-5 | TRBD1 | TRBV4-3 | - | TGCGCCAGCAGCCAAGAGGTGACAGGGGGCGGCAATCAGCCCCAGCATTTT | CASSQEVTGGGNQPQHF
TRBJ2-5 | - | TRBV2 | - | TGTGCCAGCAGCCAGAGGGAGACCCAGTACTTC | CASSQRETQYF
TRBJ1-5 | TRBD1 | TRBV30 | - | TGTGCCTGGAGTGCAATCGGACAGGGGGATTATCAGCCCCAGCATTTT | CAWSAIGQGDYQPQHF
TRBJ1-2 | - | TRBV9 | - | TGTGCCAGCAGCTCCGCGTCGGGGGATCTCTATGGCTACACCTTC | CASSSASGDLYGYTF
TRBJ2-7 | TRBD2 | TRBV30 | - | TGTGCCTGGAATAACGGGGGGAGCTCCTACGAGCAGTACTTC | CAWNNGGSSYEQYF
TRBJ2-2 | - | TRBV7-2 | - | TGTGCCAGCAGCCCCCAGGGGTATCCCGGGGAGCTGTTTTTT | CASSPQGYPGELFF
TRBJ1-6 | - | TRBV4-3 | - | TGCGCCAGCAGCCAAGATTTCGGGGTGGGCTCACCCCTCCACTTT | CASSQDFGVGSPLHF
TRBJ2-6 | - | TRBV2 | - | TGTGCCAGCAGTGACTACTCTGGGGCCAACGTCCTGACTTTC | CASSDYSGANVLTF
TRBJ1-2 | - | TRBV18 | - | TGTGCCAGCTCAGACGGAATAAGAGGCTATGGCTACACCTTC | CASSDGIRGYGYTF
TRBJ1-2 | - | TRBV5-6 | - | TGTGCCAGCAGGTGGGGGCAGGACTATGGCTACACCTTC | CASRWGQDYGYTF
TRBJ1-3 | - | TRBV9 | - | TGTGCCAGCAGCGTAGGCGGGACCCCGCCCGGAAACACCATATATTTT | CASSVGGTPPGNTIYF
TRBJ2-1 | TRBD2 | TRBV7-7 | - | TGTGCCAGCAGTTTAGCCCTAACTAGCGGGGGGGCAAATGAGCAGTTCTTC | CASSLALTSGGANEQFF
TRBJ1-5 | - | TRBV19 | few | TGTGCCAGTAGTATCCCAACAAGACAGAGCAATCAGCCCCAGCATTTT | CASSIPTRQSNQPQHF
TRBJ1-1 | TRBD1 | TRBV9 | - | TGTGCCAGCAGCGTAGGGGACAGGGGGATTAAGGCTTTCTTT | CASSVGDRGIKAFF
TRBJ1-4 | - | TRBV27 | - | TGTGCCAGCAGTTTCAGTTTCGGGGGATCAACTAATGAAAAACTGTTTTTT | CASSFSFGGSTNEKLFF
TRBJ1-6 | - | TRBV23-1 | - | TGCGCCAGCAGTCACCGCTCTGTGGGGCGAGTAGATTCACCCCTCCACTTT | CASSHRSVGRVDSPLHF
TRBJ1-1 | - | TRBV5-1 | - | TGCGCCAGCAGCTTGGGGGGCCCCACTGAAGCTTTCTTT | CASSLGGPTEAFF
TRBJ1-1 | - | TRBV6-5 | few | TGTGCCAGCAGTTACTTACAGGGTAACACTGAAGCTTTCTTT | CASSYLQGNTEAFF
TRBJ1-1 | - | TRBV5-1 | - | TGCGCCAGCAGCCATCAGGGGAACACTGAAGCTTTCTTT | CASSHQGNTEAFF
TRBJ1-1 | - | TRBV30 | - | TGTGCCTGGAAGAACAGGGCCCCAGTTGAAGCTTTCTTT | CAWKNRAPVEAFF
TRBJ2-3 | TRBD2 | TRBV5-1 | once | TGCGCCAGCAGCTTGTACTTTCGGACTAGCGGGACTAGCACAGATACGCAGTATTTT | CASSLYFRTSGTSTDTQYF
TRBJ1-1 | - | TRBV18 | - | TGTGCCAGCTCACCAGCAGGGATGAACACTGAAGCTTTCTTT | CASSPAGMNTEAFF
TRBJ2-1 | TRBD2 | TRBV2 | - | TGTGCCAGCAGTCCGGCGTTTGGGGCGGGGGGTCTGGATGAGCAGTTCTTC | CASSPAFGAGGLDEQFF
TRBJ1-4 | - | TRBV9 | - | TGTGCCAGCAGATTGGGGGCAGCAACTAATGAAAAACTGTTTTTT | CASRLGAATNEKLFF
TRBJ1-2 | - | TRBV7-2 | - | TGTGCCAGCAGCTTAGAGCCGGGGTTCGGCTACACCTTC | CASSLEPGFGYTF
TRBJ2-5 | TRBD2 | TRBV10-3 | once | TGTGCCACCGGAAGAGTGGGACTAGCGGGATTTGAGACCCAGTACTTC | CATGRVGLAGFETQYF
TRBJ1-4 | - | TRBV20-1 | - | TGCAGTGCTAGGAGGGATGAAAAACTGTTTTTT | CSARRDEKLFF
TRBJ2-3 | - | TRBV6-6 | - | TGTGCCAGCAGCCTCAGTGGCACAGATACGCAGTATTTT | CASSLSGTDTQYF
TRBJ2-7 | - | TRBV7-2 | - | TGTGCCAGCAGACAACAAAGCTCCTACGAGCAGTACTTC | CASRQQSSYEQYF
TRBJ1-2 | TRBD1 | TRBV5-1 | - | TGCGCCAGCAGCCAGGGACAGACCTATGGCTACACCTTC | CASSQGQTYGYTF
TRBJ1-1 | - | TRBV5-1 | once | TGCGCCAGCAGCTTGGGGTACTCAACCGGGGACACTGAAGCTTTCTTT | CASSLGYSTGDTEAFF
TRBJ2-7 | - | TRBV13 | - | TGTGCCAGCAGCACCGGTCCCTACGAGCAGTACTTC | CASSTGPYEQYF
TRBJ1-5 | TRBD1 | TRBV6-1 | - | TGTGCCAGCAGTGGTATACCGGGACAGGGGAATCAGCCCCAGCATTTT | CASSGIPGQGNQPQHF
TRBJ2-5 | TRBD2 | TRBV2 | - | TGTGCCAGCAGTGATGGAGTAGCGGGGCCTCAAGAGACCCAGTACTTC | CASSDGVAGPQETQYF
TRBJ2-7 | TRBD1 | TRBV27 | - | TGTGCCAGCAGTTCTAGAAGGGGGGACAGGGGTTACGAGCAGTACTTC | CASSSRRGDRGYEQYF
TRBJ1-5 | - | TRBV7-9 | - | TGTGCCAGCAGCTTAATCAACGGGGTGTGGGATCAGCCCCAGCATTTT | CASSLINGVWDQPQHF
TRBJ2-3 | TRBD1 | TRBV30 | - | TGTGCCTGGGCGAGGGACAGGGGGACAGATACGCAGTATTTT | CAWARDRGTDTQYF